This T cell receptor beta chain was profiled in a study of OX40 agonist ivuxolimab in advanced cancers. With 4 bases removed from V and 3 bases from J, the gap between germline ends came to 7 bases. Germline CDR1 SQVTM, CDR2 ANQGSEA. This CDR3 comprises 13 residues. Some clones are missing from TCRdb's copy, which holds only in-frame ones; the method was immunoSEQ multiplex PCR. Of almost 45,000 clones in the sample, 88% are singletons; the top ten hold roughly 18%. This chain links TRBV29-1 with TRBJ2-6; D gene ambiguous. The sequence was obtained from an adult with an advanced solid tumor such as melanoma, head and neck, liver or kidney cancer. Sequencing was performed on CD4+ or CD8+ T cells sorted from blood, taken in a trial of the OX40 agonist ivuxolimab. The CDR3 loop reads CSVAGIGANVLTF. In DNA form, the CDR3 reads TGCAGCGTTGCGGGTATTGGGGCCAACGTCCTGACTTTC. Drawing the rest from reference TRBV29-1 and TRBJ2-6, the complete variable domain is SAVISQKPSRDICQRGTSLTIQCQVDSQVTMMFWYRQQPGQSLTLIATANQGSEATYESGFVIDKFPISRPNLTFSTLTVSNMSPEDSSIYLCSVAGIGANVLTFGAGSRLTVL.